This TCR beta chain is from a study of cytomegalovirus exposure and HLA in healthy donors. Overall study findings and caveats: Altogether, 160 or so TCR beta chains were recorded as cytomegalovirus-associated. TCR sequences were mostly rare, though some public TCRs occurred in many donors.

With V trimmed by 3 bases and J by 6 bases, 1 base remained unmatched. The CDR3 sequence is 14 residues long. Germline V lookup: CDR1 SEHNR, CDR2 FQNEAQ (reference sequence). This clone was detected only a few times. Antigen specificity is unknown. The PCR was carried out with 60 Vbeta primers and 13 Jbeta primers. The table came from immunoSEQ multiplex PCR; TCRdb's copy has only in-frame clones and leaves some out. The sample carries around 63,000 clones, 78% recorded once. The receptor was derived from a man aged 35 to 55 in good health and CMV-seronegative. The sequenced material came from PBMCs. This chain joins TRBV7-9 and TRBJ2-2; 10 nucleotides align to TRBD1. DNA of the CDR3: TGTGCCAGCAGCTTTGGGACAGGGGCCGGGGAGCTGTTTTTT. Protein sequence: CASSFGTGAGELFF.